This T cell receptor (beta chain) emerged from a study of human T cells and chemical hapten exposure (dated by TCRdb to the early 2020s). General notes on the study: For sensitization, 2% DPC in acetone was applied to a roughly 2 cm by roughly 2 cm area of upper inner arm skin. Throughout the approximately 24-week study period, patients were also given weekly therapeutic DPC doses on the scalp. Patch testing was done on the upper back using Finn chambers containing 0.01% DPC, and results were scored after 6 days according to International Contact Dermatitis Research Group standards. The patient cohort, mostly female, included alopecia areata with under or over 50% scalp involvement, alopecia totalis and alopecia universalis. The libraries were sequenced as a pool, and the TCR yield per sample differed mostly because of small variations in library volumes within the pool. In alopecia patients, the study followed how the peripheral blood TCR repertoire changed in vivo over primary and secondary sensitization to diphenylcyclopropenone (DPC), a hapten. Blood was sampled from patients pre-sensitization (week 0) and at 2, 6 and about 24 weeks after DPC sensitization. Blood for TCR sequencing was provided by twenty-nine alopecia patients at one to four time points (pre-sensitization, 2, 6 and 24 weeks). General findings and caveats noted by the study authors: DPC sensitization did not change the number of TCRs with a frequency above 1 in 1000, and there was no evidence of changes in global repertoire structure. Compared with pre-sensitization or healthy control sets, expanded TCRs formed significantly more large CDR3 similarity clusters, which is consistent with antigen-driven responses. After repeated subsampling, the strength of the expansion versus patch-test correlation and the threshold at which it became significant changed. A positive correlation was found between the number of PT1 expanded TCRs and patch test score, with significance reached at thresholds 8, 16 and 32 but not 4. Alopecia, a presumed autoimmune disease, was present in all patients, so the immune response of the patients might differ from that of healthy individuals.

The germline V gene (reference sequence) supplies CDR1 SGHNT and CDR2 YYREEE. V and J are truncated by 0 bases and 4 bases respectively, leaving an intervening sequence of 21 bases. The CDR3 runs 18 amino acids, cysteine and phenylalanine included. Left in the record is the CDR3 DNA by itself, 54 bases read in frame from the first base. The sample's time point label is to be understood as: pre-sensitization, week 0. The sample's treatment or condition label, in plain terms: therapeutic diphenylcyclopropenone sensitization with weekly scalp DPC. At every patch-test visit, the blood draw took place before the patch test was put on. Patients were considered eligible if aged 18 to 70, diagnosed with alopecia and deemed suitable for DPC therapy, and patients were excluded if pregnant. Total RNA was extracted from unfractionated whole blood that had been collected in Tempus Blood RNA tubes. The table lists this clonotype with many counts. It has no known antigen specificity. No base quality information exists; no much larger clone differs at one position.

Library preparation employed RACE. The sample was run on a NextSeq 500. During library preparation, unique molecular identifiers were attached to individual cDNA molecules so that TCRs could be counted quantitatively and reproducibly. From each blood RNA sample, both TCR alpha and TCR beta chains were sequenced. The original methods were these. A median of about 87,000 TCRs per sample was observed, with a range of 23,224 to 690,600. V, J and CDR3 annotation of the TCR reads was carried out using the Decombinator software suite. For the PS versus PT1 abundance plots, all samples were subsampled to the same number of TCRs (28,000). Expanded TCRs were defined as absent before sensitization and observed at least eight times at the 2-week time point. In-frame beta chains were kept once TCRdb had trimmed the public reads at Q25 with fastp and called clones with MiXCR. Here each entry gathers all rows of one CDR3 protein and keeps the most common genes and DNA. The V and J calls reflect TCRdb's pipeline rather than the authors' work. This sample gives 52,000 or so distinct CDR3 sequences in total; roughly 10% of them show up just once. The ten largest clones represent around 10% of the sample.

The rearranged chain carries TRBV5-4 and TRBJ2-3; the D gene is possibly TRBD2, with 7 bases matching. The sample was whole blood, taken in connection with sensitization to the hapten diphenylcyclopropenone (DPC). This receptor was identified in a man between 35 and 55 years old with alopecia areata. Some clones in this sample may be carry-over from other donors' samples. The DNA sequence is TGTGCCAGCAGCTTGGATCTCCCCAGGGAGGGGGGTCCAGATACGCAGTATTTT. Its protein product is CASSLDLPREGGPDTQYF.